Shown below are 31 T cell receptor beta chains from a single sample sequenced in a study of control samples from healthy donors and cancer patients. Sequenced by immunoSEQ multiplex PCR; TCRdb stores in-frame clones only, minus some. The table lists some 200,000 clones, about nine tenths of them singletons, with approximately 1.4% in the top ten. The specimen sequenced was blood. The receptors were gathered from a woman aged 25-40 years in good health.

This clone was seen only once. This chain uses TRBV1 with TRBJ1-5. TRBV1 is marked as a pseudogene. The CDR3 is made up of 13 amino acids. CDR3 in DNA: TGCACCAGCAGCCAAGGTAGCAATCAGCCCCAGCATTTT. Translation: CTSSQGSNQPQHF.

This rearrangement joins TRBV5-1 to TRBJ2-5; D not certain. Trimming took 4 bases from V and 1 from J, leaving 11 bases between them. This CDR3 comprises 14 residues. Germline assignment: CDR1 SGHRS and CDR2 YFSETQ. The CDR3 DNA follows: TGCGCCAGCAGCACCGGACGAGTCCAAGAGACCCAGTACTTC. Amino acid sequence: CASSTGRVQETQYF.

The CDR3, as DNA: TGTGCCAGCAGTTTATCCAGGGCCTACGAGCAGTACTTC. Translated: CASSLSRAYEQYF. V gene TRBV27 combines with J gene TRBJ2-7, with a tentative D call TRBD1 (5 bases). CDR1 and CDR2 from the germline V gene are MNHEY and SMNVEV (reference sequence). The CDR3 has 13 amino acids. V was cut by 0 bases and J by 2 bases, with 5 bases left in between.

V usage is TRBV4-1 and J usage is TRBJ1-6, with D unclear. The germline V and J ends were trimmed by 2 bases and 4 bases, with 15 bases remaining between them. Per germline, CDR1 MGHRA and CDR2 YSYEKL. CDR3 length: 17 amino acids. The CDR3 DNA reads as TGCGCCAGCAGCCAAACAAATGGCAGAACTTATAATTCACCCCTCCACTTT. Protein sequence: CASSQTNGRTYNSPLHF.

The chain employs TRBV7-2 and TRBJ2-5; D unresolved. V shed 5 bases and J shed 1 base, with 14 bases lying between them. This CDR3 region has 15 residues. Germline CDR1 is SGHTA and CDR2 is FQGNSA. Here the CDR3 DNA reads TGTGCCAGCAGCAGCCAGGACCTTCCCCAAGAGACCCAGTACTTC. It encodes CASSSQDLPQETQYF.

The V gene is TRBV6-2 or TRBV6-3, the J gene TRBJ1-6, with 8 bases aligning to TRBD1. V was clipped by 6 bases and J by 9 bases; unmatched bases: 7. From germline, CDR1 is MNHEY and CDR2 SVGEGT. The CDR3 runs 14 residues. In nucleotides, the CDR3 is TGTGCCAGCAGCGGGGACAGGTCTAGTTCACCCCTCCACTTT. Amino acid sequence: CASSGDRSSSPLHF.

The chain joins TRBV11-3 to TRBJ2-7; the D gene is possibly TRBD2 (6 bases). Germline values: CDR1 SGHNT, CDR2 YENEEA. This CDR3 region has 13 residues. With 5 bases removed from V and 3 bases from J, the gap between germline ends came to 11 bases. The DNA for the CDR3 is TGTGCCAGCAGCGTTAGCGGAATCTACGAGCAGTACTTC. This gives the protein CASSVSGIYEQYF.

This clone was observed once. The same CDR3 also results from other DNA sequences found in this sample. CDR3 coding DNA: TGTGCCAGCAGCTTAAGAGGGAATGAGCAGTTCTTC. This translates into CASSLRGNEQFF. This chain uses TRBV7-3 with TRBJ2-1, with a weak D call TRBD2 (5 bases). The CDR3 spans 12 residues. Germline CDR1 reads SGHTA; CDR2 reads FQGTGA. Trimming left V 1 base short and J 7 bases short, with 5 bases between.

The gene calls are TRBV19 and TRBJ1-3; possibly TRBD1 for D (6 bases). Germline assignment: CDR1 LNHDA and CDR2 SQIVND (reference sequence). The CDR3 length is 15 residues. The V and J ends lost 7 bases and 0 bases respectively, with 13 bases between them. CDR3 in DNA: TGTGCCAGTACCCCGACAGGACCCTCTGGAAACACCATATATTTT. Amino acid sequence: CASTPTGPSGNTIYF.

This clone occurred a few times. The chain employs TRBV6-1 and TRBJ2-7, with 11 bases identical to TRBD1. V gave up 1 base and J gave up 5 bases; unmatched junction bases: 1. Germline-derived CDR1 and CDR2 are MNHNS and SASEGT. The CDR3 extends over 14 amino acids. In nucleotides, the CDR3 is TGTGCCAGCAGTGAAGGGACAGGGGGCGACGAGCAGTACTTC. Translated, it gives CASSEGTGGDEQYF.

This chain joins TRBV6-5 and TRBJ1-3; D gene uncertain. The V gene lost 6 bases and the J gene lost 0 bases, with 6 bases spanning the gap. The CDR3 covers 13 residues. Germline lookup yields CDR1 MNHEY and CDR2 SVGAGI. The DNA for the CDR3 is TGTGCCAGCAGGGCCCTCTCTGGAAACACCATATATTTT. This translates into CASRALSGNTIYF.

The chain couples TRBV11-3 to TRBJ1-2; D is unclear. Looked up from germline, CDR1 is SGHNT and CDR2 is YENEEA. Trimming removed 8 bases at V and 2 bases at J, with 6 bases between. This CDR3 is 11 amino acids long. CDR3 region: CASGQNYGYTF. The CDR3 DNA follows: TGTGCCAGCGGGCAGAACTATGGCTACACCTTC.

The CDR3 region has the DNA TGCAGCGTTGAAGAGGCTAGCGGGAGCTACGAGCAGTACTTC. It specifies CSVEEASGSYEQYF. The chain uses TRBV29-1 and TRBJ2-7; 10 bases match TRBD2. V lost 0 bases to trimming and J lost 3 bases; unmatched junction nucleotides: 2. Germline lookup yields CDR1 SQVTM and CDR2 ANQGSEA. The CDR3 totals 14 residues.

This rearrangement joins TRBV11-3 to TRBJ2-5; TRBD1 agrees at 9 bases. J lost 1 base, V lost 5 bases, and 2 bases had no gene match. The CDR3 totals 14 residues. The germline gives CDR1 SGHNT, CDR2 YENEEA. The DNA of the CDR3 is TGTGCCAGCAGCAAGACAGGGGGCCAAGAGACCCAGTACTTC. Protein: CASSKTGGQETQYF.

V gene TRBV28 combines with J gene TRBJ2-1; tentative D call: TRBD2 (6 bases). Germline loops: CDR1 MDHEN, CDR2 SYDVKM. This CDR3 region has 15 residues. The V end lost 2 bases, the J end lost 1 base, and 9 bases lay between the germline ends. As DNA, the CDR3 is TGTGCCAGCAGTTTAGGGGGGTCGTCCTACAATGAGCAGTTCTTC. Protein sequence: CASSLGGSSYNEQFF.

The chain couples TRBV5-8 to TRBJ1-2; D call uncertain. CDR1 is SGHTS, CDR2 YDEGEE, per germline. V was clipped by 0 bases and J by 2 bases, with 2 bases between them. This CDR3 contains 12 residues. DNA for the CDR3: TGTGCCAGCAGCTTGGAGAACTATGGCTACACCTTC. Its protein product is CASSLENYGYTF.

Here the CDR3 DNA reads TGTGCCAGCAGCCTGACAGGGTATTCACCCCTCCACTTT. Protein product: CASSLTGYSPLHF. The V gene is TRBV28, the J gene TRBJ1-6, with 7 bases that match TRBD1. V dropped 6 bases and J dropped 8; count of bases not matched to a gene: 4. Germline CDR1 reads MDHEN; CDR2 reads SYDVKM. The CDR3 length is 13 residues.

On this clone itself: Other nucleotide sequences in the sample specify the same CDR3. J is TRBJ2-3 and V is TRBV11-3; no reliable D call. This CDR3 has 14 amino acids. Germline loops: CDR1 SGHNT, CDR2 YENEEA. Trimming took off 1 base at V and 2 bases at J, with 7 bases between the two ends. CDR3 nucleotides: TGTGCCAGCAGCTTAGGCCGGTCCACAGATACGCAGTATTTT. Protein product: CASSLGRSTDTQYF.

The J gene is TRBJ2-2, the V gene TRBV19, with TRBD1 identical over 9 bases. The CDR3 totals 16 residues. V gave up 4 bases and J gave up 5 bases; unmatched junction bases: 8. From germline, CDR1 is LNHDA and CDR2 SQIVND (reference sequence). The CDR3 protein is CASSSDRGLGTGELFF. In DNA form, the CDR3 reads TGTGCCAGTAGTAGTGACAGGGGGTTGGGAACCGGGGAGCTGTTTTTT.

This clone has a single count. The chain is built from TRBV5-1 and TRBJ1-1; D gene ambiguous. CDR3 length: 14 residues. V was pared by 0 bases and J by 1 base, with 7 bases between. The V gene's germline CDR1 is SGHRS and CDR2 YFSETQ. The CDR3 protein is CASSLAWGNTEAFF. CDR3 sequence (DNA): TGCGCCAGCAGCTTGGCGTGGGGGAACACTGAAGCTTTCTTT.

The V and J genes are TRBV5-1 and TRBJ1-1, with TRBD1 matching over 9 bases. Germline V gene sequence: CDR1 SGHRS, CDR2 YFSETQ. V dropped 4 bases and J dropped 5; count of bases not matched to a gene: 6. CDR3 length: 14 amino acids. As DNA, the CDR3 is TGCGCCAGCAGCACACAGGGGGCTGGGACTGAAGCTTTCTTT. Translating gives CASSTQGAGTEAFF.

The chain links TRBV13 to TRBJ2-2; D may be TRBD1 (6 bases). V shed 5 bases and J shed 1 base, with 20 bases lying between them. The germline gives CDR1 PRHDT, CDR2 FYEKMQ (reference sequence). The CDR3 loop spans 18 amino acids. The CDR3 nucleotides are TGTGCCAGCAGCACGCCGGACAGCCGACCGCTGAACACCGGGGAGCTGTTTTTT. Protein: CASSTPDSRPLNTGELFF. Based on the CDR3 plus reference TRBV13 and TRBJ2-2, the full variable domain is AAGVIQSPRHLIKEKRETATLKCYPIPRHDTVYWYQQGPGQDPQFLISFYEKMQSDKGSIPDRFSAQQFSDYHSELNMSSLELGDSALYFCASSTPDSRPLNTGELFFGEGSRLTVL.

The gene calls are TRBV5-1 and TRBJ2-5; 12 positions match TRBD2. Trimming took 1 base from V and 5 from J; bases not matched to a gene: 6. Germline lookup yields CDR1 SGHRS and CDR2 YFSETQ. The CDR3 spans 16 residues. CDR3 amino acids: CASSLMPGLAGETQYF. The CDR3 nucleotides are TGCGCCAGCAGCTTGATGCCCGGACTAGCGGGGGAGACCCAGTACTTC.

The rearrangement links TRBV21-1 to TRBJ1-5; the table's D call TRBD1 went unverified against the DNA. TRBV21-1 is a pseudogene. The CDR3 covers 15 residues. The CDR3 protein is CASSLDRASNQPQHF. The CDR3 DNA is TGTGCCAGCAGCCTCGACAGGGCTAGCAATCAGCCCCAGCATTTT.

The chain joins TRBV6-6 to TRBJ1-5, with a weak D call TRBD1 (5 bases). The CDR3 length is 15 residues. V was pared by 4 bases and J by 1 base, with 11 bases between. Germline lookup yields CDR1 MNHNY and CDR2 SVGAGI (reference sequence). The CDR3 DNA follows: TGTGCCAGCAGTTCTACCCGGGACAGCAATCAGCCCCAGCATTTT. It encodes CASSSTRDSNQPQHF.

As concerns this clone: One junction end does not reproduce the germline sequence, and a read error may be involved. The chain uses TRBV7-7 and TRBJ2-3; 11 bases match TRBD2. CDR1 SSHAT and CDR2 FNYEAQ come from the germline V gene (reference sequence). There are 15 residues in the CDR3. Here the CDR3 reads CASSLAGGTTDTQYF. In nucleotides, the CDR3 is TGTGCTAGCAGCTTAGCGGGAGGGACCACAGATACGCAGTATTTT.

V and J are TRBV28 and TRBJ1-1, with 12 nucleotides matching TRBD1. Germline V gene data show CDR1 as MDHEN and CDR2 as SYDVKM. Trimming cost V 2 bases and J 2 bases; bases outside gene matches: 0. This CDR3 has 15 residues. CDR3 DNA: TGTGCCAGCAGTTTAGGGACAGGGGGCAACACTGAAGCTTTCTTT. This sequence encodes CASSLGTGGNTEAFF.

The V call is TRBV6-2 or TRBV6-3, the J call TRBJ2-1; TRBD2 aligns across 13 bases. There are 16 residues in the CDR3. Germline V gene lookup returns CDR1 MNHEY and CDR2 SVGEGT. V lost 5 bases to trimming and J lost 11 bases; unmatched junction nucleotides: 12. The CDR3 here is CASSPITSGGAYKQFF. In nucleotides, the CDR3 is TGTGCCAGCAGTCCAATTACTAGCGGGGGGGCCTATAAGCAGTTCTTC.

V usage is TRBV28 and J usage is TRBJ2-3; 7 bases fit TRBD1. Losses at the gene ends were 6 bases for V and 8 bases for J; bases not matched to a gene: 2. CDR3 length: 11 residues. Germline V lookup: CDR1 MDHEN, CDR2 SYDVKM. The CDR3 region is CASSQGVTQYF. The DNA for the CDR3 is TGTGCCAGCAGCCAGGGGGTTACGCAGTATTTT.

The V gene is TRBV9, the J gene TRBJ1-2, with 7 bases matching TRBD1. The V gene's germline CDR1 is SGDLS and CDR2 YYNGEE. V shed 3 bases, J shed 1 base, and the junction held 3 bases outside the gene matches. The CDR3 is made up of 14 amino acids. CDR3 in amino acids: CASSGGQDNYGYTF. The CDR3 nucleotides read TGTGCCAGCAGCGGTGGACAGGATAACTATGGCTACACCTTC.

This clone was picked up one time. The chain combines TRBV28 with TRBJ1-2; no definite D call. The V and J ends lost 3 bases and 2 bases respectively, with 7 bases between them. Germline CDR1 MDHEN, CDR2 SYDVKM. The CDR3 runs 13 residues. The CDR3 loop reads CASSLGKNYGYTF. The CDR3 DNA follows: TGTGCCAGCAGTTTGGGGAAGAACTATGGCTACACCTTC.